One TCR beta chain is described in this entry. The source of the sample is a study of blood T cell repertoires in COVID-19. Study-level background: Sources were T cells, B-cell-depleted T cells, or PBMCs; the material itself was cDNA or gDNA.

The protocol was immunoSEQ multiplex PCR, while the TCRdb copy is restricted to in-frame clones and leaves out a portion. The sample includes under 200,000 clones, around 84% of them seen just once. CDR1 is KGHSH, CDR2 LQKENI, per germline. This CDR3 spans 15 amino acids. V was trimmed by 5 bases and J by 0 bases, leaving 8 bases between them. The cohort comprised adults aged about 18 to 100 years residing in under 25 US areas. Cohort allocation depended upon clinical history that participants reported. In the 2 weeks before study entry, exposed participants met a COVID-19 case, which was PCR-confirmed or clinician-diagnosed.

The sample was PBMCs or T cells enriched from blood (not recorded which). The origin of this receptor is a woman aged 25 to 39 who had been exposed to COVID-19. V usage is TRBV18 and J usage is TRBJ1-6; D is perhaps TRBD1 (5 bases). The CDR3 loop is CASSRDSSYNSPLHF. CDR3 nucleotides: TGTGCCAGCTCAAGAGACAGCTCCTATAATTCACCCCTCCACTTT.